The clone carrying this T cell receptor delta chain was seen only a few times. The V segment lost 0 bases and the J segment 0 bases; nucleotides outside the gene matches: 2. Looked up from germline, CDR1 is GEAIGNYY and CDR2 is EKD. This CDR3 region has 19 residues. TCRdb fed the reads into CATT to redo clone calling. The sample holds roughly 4,700 delta-chain clones, roughly 2.8% seen once. This sample is drawn from a study of gamma-delta chains in newborns, infants, children. The clonotype was recovered from a child who was a newborn, infant or young child, either healthy, febrile or measles-vaccinated (not recorded which). Sequencing was done on a sample of blood. The chain is built from TRDV2 and TRDJ3, with 12 bases fitting TRDD3. CDR3 in amino acids: CACDTVWGIRSWDTRQMFF. CDR3 nucleotides: TGTGCCTGTGACACCGTCTGGGGGATACGCTCCTGGGACACCCGACAGATGTTTTTC.